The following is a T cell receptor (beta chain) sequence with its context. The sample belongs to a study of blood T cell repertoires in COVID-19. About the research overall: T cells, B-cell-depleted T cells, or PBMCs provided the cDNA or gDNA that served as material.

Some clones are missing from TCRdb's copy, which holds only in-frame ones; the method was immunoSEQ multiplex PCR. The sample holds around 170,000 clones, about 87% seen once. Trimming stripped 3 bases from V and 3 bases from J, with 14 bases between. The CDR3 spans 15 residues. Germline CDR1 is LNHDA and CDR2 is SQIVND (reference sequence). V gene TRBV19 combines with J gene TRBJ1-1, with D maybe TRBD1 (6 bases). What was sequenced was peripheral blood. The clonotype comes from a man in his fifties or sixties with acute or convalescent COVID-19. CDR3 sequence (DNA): TGTGCCAGTAGTATGGACAGCTCGGGGTACACTGAAGCTTTCTTT. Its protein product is CASSMDSSGYTEAFF.